The 8 T cell receptor beta chains below all came from one sample that was sequenced in a study of blood T cell repertoires in COVID-19. The table came from immunoSEQ multiplex PCR; TCRdb's copy has only in-frame clones and leaves some out. The sample contains 220,000 or so clones, approximately 83% of which appear only once. What was sequenced was PBMCs or T cells enriched from blood (not recorded which). Every receptor here comes from a woman aged 40 to 49 with acute COVID-19.

This chain links TRBV28 with TRBJ1-1; 9 nucleotides agree with TRBD1. V shed 5 bases and J 1 base; nucleotides not matched to a gene: 5. The CDR3 length is 15 residues. Germline values: CDR1 MDHEN, CDR2 SYDVKM. The CDR3 is CASSDLGQGNTEAFF. CDR3 in DNA: TGTGCCAGCAGTGACTTGGGACAGGGGAACACTGAAGCTTTCTTT.

This chain links TRBV10-3 with TRBJ2-7; 11 bases map to TRBD2. Germline CDR1 and CDR2: ENHRY and SYGVKD. Trimming took 6 bases from V and 0 from J; bases not matched to a gene: 10. The CDR3 has 17 residues. The CDR3 reads CAIRDGASGRPSYEQYF. CDR3 coding DNA: TGTGCCATCAGGGATGGGGCTAGCGGGAGGCCCTCCTACGAGCAGTACTTC.

The V call is TRBV11-2, the J call TRBJ2-5, with D tentatively TRBD1 (6 bases). V dropped 5 bases and J dropped 5 bases, with 15 bases sitting between them. This CDR3 contains 14 residues. Germline lookup yields CDR1 SGHAT and CDR2 FQNNGV. CDR3 in DNA: TGTGCCAGCAGCCCCCCCGGGACAAGGGAGACCCAGTACTTC. It is translated as CASSPPGTRETQYF.

The V and J genes are TRBV5-1 and TRBJ1-4; unclear D gene. The CDR3 runs to 14 residues. V lost 3 bases, J lost 2 bases, and 8 bases lay in between. Germline V gives CDR1 SGHRS, CDR2 YFSETQ. The CDR3 sequence is CASSSGKTNEKLFF. CDR3 coding DNA: TGCGCCAGCAGCTCAGGAAAGACTAATGAAAAACTGTTTTTT.

The chain uses TRBV7-9 and TRBJ2-1; 7 bases are shared with TRBD2. The CDR3 runs to 12 residues. Trimming cost V 7 bases and J 7 bases; bases outside gene matches: 4. Germline V gene data show CDR1 as SEHNR and CDR2 as FQNEAQ (reference sequence). The CDR3 loop is CASTGGNNEQFF. The DNA for the CDR3 is TGTGCCAGCACGGGAGGTAATAATGAGCAGTTCTTC. The full variable domain, completed using reference TRBV7-9 and TRBJ2-1, is DTGVSQNPRHKITKRGQNVTFRCDPISEHNRLYWYRQTLGQGPEFLTYFQNEAQLEKSRLLSDRFSAERPKGSFSTLEIQRTEQGDSAMYLCASTGGNNEQFFGPGTRLTVL.

This clone has a single count. J is TRBJ2-7 and V is TRBV6-5; 7 bases align to TRBD1. From germline, CDR1 is MNHEY and CDR2 SVGAGI. CDR3 length: 13 residues. Losses at the gene ends were 4 bases for V and 5 bases for J; bases not matched to a gene: 5. The CDR3: CASSSGTADEQYF. CDR3 DNA: TGTGCCAGCAGTTCCGGGACAGCAGACGAGCAGTACTTC.

This clone is a singleton in its sample. The chain is built from TRBV10-2 and TRBJ1-3; 12 nucleotides align to TRBD1. Losses at the gene ends were 4 bases for V and 9 bases for J; bases not matched to a gene: 7. The CDR3 has 15 amino acids. Germline V gene data show CDR1 as WSHSY and CDR2 as SAAADI. The CDR3 loop reads CASSAAGTGGGTIYF. CDR3 DNA sequence: TGCGCCAGCAGTGCAGCCGGGACAGGGGGCGGCACCATATATTTT.

V and J are TRBV10-2 and TRBJ1-6, with 7 nucleotides matching TRBD1. The germline V gene has CDR1 WSHSY and CDR2 SAAADI. The ends lost 3 bases at V and 13 bases at J; junction bases unmatched: 6. The CDR3 length is 13 residues. The CDR3 is CASSEVRGRPLHF. The CDR3 nucleotides read TGCGCCAGCAGTGAAGTAAGGGGGCGGCCCCTCCACTTT.